This record covers a single T cell receptor (beta chain). The antigen remains undetermined. The entry originates in a study of monozygotic twins with inflammatory bowel disease. Investigators pulled total RNA out of whole blood and did not sort T cells. Study-wide results and limits: The sharing of clonotypes with others was lower in IBD patients than in healthy twins, especially with disease activity.

Germline CDR1 SGHTA, CDR2 FQGNSA. The CDR3 runs to 16 residues. Each of the TCR libraries took 3,000 to 4,000 ng of total RNA. TCRdb re-analyzed the 5' RACE reads; it lists each CDR3 protein once, without DNA. The listing contains more than 300,000 distinct CDR3 sequences. Sequenced input: blood. This rearrangement joins TRBV7-2 to TRBJ1-4. The clonotype was recovered from a human donor with ulcerative colitis or Crohn's disease, or a healthy co-twin of an affected twin (not recorded which). CDR3 in amino acids: CASSSMPQATNEKLFF. Filled out from reference TRBV7-2 and TRBJ1-4, the complete variable domain reads GAGVSQSPSNKVTEKGKDVELRCDPISGHTALYWYRQSLGQGLEFLIYFQGNSAPDKSGLPSDRFSAERTGGSVSTLTIQRTQQEDSAVYLCASSSMPQATNEKLFFGSGTQLSVL.